This passage covers 12 T cell receptor beta chains from one sample sequenced in a study of vaccination and CD4 T cells after COVID-19. CD4+ T cells that had been cultured provided DNA sequenced with the Oncomine TCR Beta short-read assay. TCRdb itself ran the PCR reads through MiXCR, one entry per CDR3 protein. Of just over 20,000 distinct CDR3 sequences in the sample, around 48% are singletons; the top ten hold approximately 4.6%. These TCRs' antigens remain unknown. Treatment meaning: roughly 10-day PBMC culture with coronavirus spike peptide pools or control peptides (ViraFEST assay). Source material: CD4+ T cells from blood, cultured in vitro. The receptors derive from a human donor who had recovered from COVID-19.

The V gene is TRBV15, the J gene TRBJ1-4, with 7 nucleotides matching TRBD1. CDR1 is LNHNV, CDR2 YYDKDF, per germline (reference sequence). The CDR3 covers 16 residues. With V trimmed by 1 base and J by 8 bases, 10 bases remained unmatched. The CDR3 nucleotides are TGTGCCACCAGCAGAGGGTTAGGGGACAGTAAAGAAAAACTGTTTTTT. As protein: CATSRGLGDSKEKLFF.

The rearrangement links TRBV7-3 to TRBJ2-1; 10 bases fit TRBD1. The trim removed 5 bases at V and 2 bases at J, leaving 3 bases unmatched. This CDR3 has 15 amino acids. Per the germline V gene, CDR1 is SGHTA and CDR2 is FQGTGA. DNA of the CDR3: TGTGCCAGCAGCACGACAGGGGGCCCCTACAATGAGCAGTTCTTC. This codes for CASSTTGGPYNEQFF.

This clonotype came up a few times. The chain couples TRBV6-1 to TRBJ1-5, with 7 bases fitting TRBD1. Germline CDR1 and CDR2: MNHNS and SASEGT. Trimming took 2 bases from V and 9 from J; bases not matched to a gene: 7. This CDR3 region has 14 residues. The CDR3 sequence: CASSETGAGGPQHF. The CDR3 DNA follows: TGTGCCAGCAGTGAAACGGGGGCAGGGGGGCCCCAGCATTTT.

This chain connects TRBV19 to TRBJ1-6, with D uncertain. V dropped 5 bases and J dropped 2 bases, with 10 bases sitting between them. This CDR3 region has 15 residues. Germline-derived CDR1 and CDR2 are LNHDA and SQIVND (reference sequence). Here the CDR3 reads CASSSRETYNSPLHF. Written as DNA, the CDR3 is TGTGCCAGTAGTTCCCGGGAGACCTATAATTCACCCCTCCACTTT. Full variable domain (missing parts from reference TRBV19 and TRBJ1-6): DGGITQSPKYLFRKEGQNVTLSCEQNLNHDAMYWYRQDPGQGLRLIYYSQIVNDFQKGDIAEGYSVSREKKESFPLTVTSAQKNPTAFYLCASSSRETYNSPLHFGNGTRLTVT.

This chain connects TRBV19 to TRBJ2-6; maybe TRBD2 (6 bases). Between the trimmed V and J ends, which lost 6 bases and 0 bases, there was a span of 9 bases. This CDR3 is 15 amino acids long. Germline loops: CDR1 LNHDA, CDR2 SQIVND (reference sequence). In nucleotides, the CDR3 is TGTGCCAGTAGCCCGACTAGCTCTGGGGCCAACGTCCTGACTTTC. Encoded protein: CASSPTSSGANVLTF.

To note about this clonotype: A junction end diverges from the germline sequence, so it may reflect a read error. The genes are TRBV7-7 and TRBJ2-5, with a tentative D call TRBD2 (5 bases). CDR1 is SSHAT, CDR2 FNYEAQ, per germline (reference sequence). The length of the CDR3 is 15 residues. Here the CDR3 DNA reads TGTGCTAGCAGCTTAAATCCTAGCTTGGGGGAGACCCAGTACTTC. The encoded protein is CASSLNPSLGETQYF.

This chain uses TRBV20-1 with TRBJ1-2; 7 nucleotides match TRBD1. CDR1 and CDR2 from the germline V gene are DFQATT and SNEGSKA (reference sequence). V shed 5 bases, J shed 4 bases, and the junction held 10 bases outside the gene matches. This CDR3 contains 14 residues. CDR3 in amino acids: CSARFDRVRYGYTF. DNA for the CDR3: TGCAGTGCTCGGTTTGACAGGGTTCGCTATGGCTACACCTTC.

V usage is TRBV28 and J usage is TRBJ1-5; possibly TRBD1 for D (6 bases). Germline V gives CDR1 MDHEN, CDR2 SYDVKM. This CDR3 spans 15 amino acids. V was trimmed by 6 bases and J by 6 bases, leaving 18 bases between them. Written as DNA, the CDR3 is TGTGCCAGCAGACCCGGGGGGGCTAGGAGTCAGCCCCAGCATTTT. As protein: CASRPGGARSQPQHF.

The J gene is TRBJ1-2, the V gene TRBV28, with TRBD1 as a possible D gene (6 bases). Trimming shortened V by 5 bases and J by 8 bases, and 18 bases separated the two germline ends. Germline CDR1 is MDHEN and CDR2 is SYDVKM. The CDR3 is 14 residues long. The CDR3 reads CASSLLRGARGYTF. CDR3 nucleotide sequence: TGTGCCAGCAGTCTCCTTCGGGGGGCTCGAGGCTACACCTTC.

This clonotype occurred once. V is TRBV11-3 and J is TRBJ1-1; D perhaps matches TRBD1 (6 bases). Germline-derived CDR1 and CDR2 are SGHNT and YENEEA. This CDR3 has 16 residues. The germline V and J ends were trimmed by 1 base and 5 bases, with 17 bases remaining between them. CDR3 coding DNA: TGTGCCAGCAGCTTAGTTATGGACAGCCCGTGGACTGAAGCTTTCTTT. It specifies CASSLVMDSPWTEAFF. The variable domain in full, with the rest retrieved from reference TRBV11-3 and TRBJ1-1, is EAGVVQSPRYKIIEKKQPVAFWCNPISGHNTLYWYLQNLGQGPELLIRYENEEAVDDSQLPKDRFSAERLKGVDSTLKIQPAELGDSAVYLCASSLVMDSPWTEAFFGQGTRLTVV.

This clonotype was picked up a small number of times. V is TRBV6-1 and J is TRBJ2-7; 9 nucleotides align to TRBD1. There are 14 residues in the CDR3. The germline V gene encodes CDR1 MNHNS and CDR2 SASEGT. With V trimmed by 6 bases and J by 5 bases, 8 bases remained unmatched. The chain's CDR3 is CASRTGTGLHEQYF. The CDR3 coding sequence is TGTGCCAGCAGAACCGGGACAGGGCTCCACGAGCAGTACTTC.

V gene TRBV11-2 combines with J gene TRBJ2-3; weak D call: TRBD1 (5 bases). Trimming removed 2 bases from V and 6 bases from J, with 12 bases in between. The germline CDR1 and CDR2 sequences are SGHAT and FQNNGV. The CDR3 is 14 amino acids. Here the CDR3 reads CASSLRQQVDTQYF. The CDR3 DNA sequence: TGTGCCAGCAGCTTACGACAGCAGGTGGATACGCAGTATTTT.